The T cell receptor (beta chain) under discussion was sequenced for a study of cytomegalovirus exposure and HLA in healthy donors. Looking at the study overall: A previous analysis identified approximately 120 million unique TCR beta sequences derived from 180 million or so T cells.

Primers for the PCR totalled 60 Vbeta and 13 Jbeta. As handled by the study authors: In a later analysis, of 80 million or so unique beta chains, 9 million to 11 million appeared in at least two donors. Libraries were prepared by immunoSEQ multiplex PCR; TCRdb keeps only in-frame clonotypes and omits some of them. V and J calls and clone size are as listed in that table; D and trimming were resolved from the DNA. This sample yields 90,000 to 120,000 clones, of which over 60% are seen a single time; roughly 4.2% belongs to the top ten. V gave up 1 base and J gave up 3 bases, with 13 bases separating them. Per the germline V gene, CDR1 is SGHVS and CDR2 is FNYEAQ. The CDR3 covers 16 residues. General study findings and limits: Most TCR sequences proved rare, with some public TCRs found in many donors. HLA allele associations emerged for some 16,000 TCR beta sequences in a later analysis, at 0.05 false discovery rate.

Points on this clone: The antigen is not known.

The receptor's source is a male donor in good health and CMV-seronegative. The specimen was PBMCs. This chain joins TRBV7-6 and TRBJ1-5; D may be TRBD1 (6 bases). The CDR3 loop reads CASSLGTGQINQPQHF. The CDR3, as DNA: TGTGCCAGCAGCTTAGGAACAGGACAGATCAATCAGCCCCAGCATTTT.